These 14 T cell receptor beta chains originate from one sample sequenced in a study of shared clonotypes between healthy human individuals. TCRdb's copy holds only in-frame clones and misses some; the assay was immunoSEQ multiplex PCR. The data hold 500,000 to 650,000 clones, with around three quarters observed a single time. The sequencing sample was made of PBMCs. The receptors shown here come from a woman aged 40 to 50 in good health. Some clones in this sample may be carry-over from other donors' samples.

The chain joins TRBV7-6 to TRBJ2-7; 8 nucleotides align to TRBD1. The CDR3 covers 15 residues. V shed 5 bases, J shed 2 bases, and the junction held 8 bases outside the gene matches. The germline gives CDR1 SGHVS, CDR2 FNYEAQ. The CDR3 region is CASSTRGGQAYEQYF. In nucleotides, the CDR3 is TGTGCCAGCAGCACACGAGGGGGACAGGCCTACGAGCAGTACTTC.

Concerning this clone itself: The missing conserved phenylalanine or tryptophan at the end of this CDR3 makes a read error likely. The gene calls are TRBV28 and TRBJ1-2, with D perhaps TRBD1 (5 bases). The CDR3 runs 13 residues. V gave up 7 bases and J gave up 7 bases, with 16 bases separating them. Germline V gene lookup returns CDR1 MDHEN and CDR2 SYDVKM. The CDR3: CASTRQWSGGYTL. The CDR3 DNA reads as TGTGCCAGCACGAGACAGTGGAGTGGTGGCTACACCCTC.

The genes are TRBV18 and TRBJ2-5, with 9 bases identical to TRBD1. The CDR3 contains 16 residues. Trimming took 2 bases from V and 4 from J; bases not matched to a gene: 8. Germline assignment: CDR1 KGHSH and CDR2 LQKENI. CDR3 DNA sequence: TGTGCCAGCTCACCAAAGACAGGGGGTAATTCAGAGACCCAGTACTTC. It translates to CASSPKTGGNSETQYF. Complete variable domain (other parts from reference TRBV18 and TRBJ2-5): NAGVMQNPRHLVRRRGQEARLRCSPMKGHSHVYWYRQLPEEGLKFMVYLQKENIIDESGMPKERFSAEFPKEGPSILRIQQVVRGDSAAYFCASSPKTGGNSETQYFGPGTRLLVL.

The V and J genes are TRBV18 and TRBJ2-3; the D is unclear. V shed 3 bases and J shed 0 bases, with 16 bases lying between them. Germline V lookup: CDR1 KGHSH, CDR2 LQKENI. This CDR3 spans 17 amino acids. CDR3 nucleotides: TGTGCCAGCTCACCCGGCCAGAGAACCACTAGCACAGATACGCAGTATTTT. It specifies CASSPGQRTTSTDTQYF.

This clone was observed a handful of times. This chain links TRBV4-1 with TRBJ1-4, with 10 bases aligning to TRBD1. The ends lost 3 bases at V and 0 bases at J; junction bases unmatched: 13. The CDR3 runs to 20 residues. Germline assignment: CDR1 MGHRA and CDR2 YSYEKL. CDR3 DNA sequence: TGCGCCAGCAGCCAGACCAGAAGACAGGGGGCCTTTTCAACTAATGAAAAACTGTTTTTT. This codes for CASSQTRRQGAFSTNEKLFF.

Of note for this clone: Germline is not matched at one junction end, which may reflect a read error. The gene calls are TRBV28 and TRBJ1-1; tentatively, D is TRBD1 (5 bases). This CDR3 spans 15 amino acids. Germline CDR1 is MDHEN and CDR2 is SYDVKM. CDR3 DNA sequence: TGTGCCAGCAGTTTTTCCTCAGGGCAGGGCACTGAAACTTTCTTT. Translation gives CASSFSSGQGTETFF. Full variable domain (outside the CDR3, taken from reference TRBV28 and TRBJ1-1): DVKVTQSSRYLVKRTGEKVFLECVQDMDHENMFWYRQDPGLGLRLIYFSYDVKMKEKGDIPEGYSVSREKKERFSLILESASTNQTSMYLCASSFSSGQGTETFFGQGTRLTVV.

This clone has only one observation. The sample contains more than one DNA sequence encoding this CDR3. The V call is TRBV28, the J call TRBJ1-1; maybe TRBD1 (6 bases). The germline V gene has CDR1 MDHEN and CDR2 SYDVKM. The ends were cut back, 3 bases at V and 2 bases at J, with 7 bases in the middle. This CDR3 has 13 residues. The CDR3 sequence is CASSLGANTEAFF. CDR3 bases: TGTGCCAGCAGTTTGGGGGCTAACACTGAAGCTTTCTTT.

This chain joins TRBV11-2 and TRBJ2-2; 8 bases fit TRBD2. Germline trimming cut 2 bases from V and 2 bases from J; bases unmatched to any gene: 13. The length of the CDR3 is 19 residues. Looked up from germline, CDR1 is SGHAT and CDR2 is FQNNGV. The CDR3 protein is CASSLPTGLAGGNTGELFF. The CDR3 bases are TGTGCCAGCAGCTTACCAACAGGACTAGCAGGTGGAAACACCGGGGAGCTGTTTTTT.

This clone showed up just once. The chain recombines TRBV15 with TRBJ2-1; D gene uncertain. The CDR3 length is 16 residues. Between the trimmed V and J ends, which lost 0 bases and 2 bases, there was a span of 11 bases. Germline V gene data show CDR1 as LNHNV and CDR2 as YYDKDF (reference sequence). The CDR3, as DNA: TGTGCCACCAGCAGAGATCGTTTCAAAGCCTACAATGAGCAGTTCTTC. Amino acids: CATSRDRFKAYNEQFF.

V and J are TRBV6-1 and TRBJ2-3; 10 bases align to TRBD2. The CDR3 extends over 15 amino acids. Germline V gene lookup returns CDR1 MNHNS and CDR2 SASEGT. Unmatched junction bases numbered 7, after V lost 3 bases and J lost 7 bases. CDR3 amino acids: CASSDLAGVWNTQYF. CDR3 nucleotides: TGTGCCAGCAGTGATCTAGCGGGAGTCTGGAATACGCAGTATTTT.

This clone was seen a few times. A read error is possible here, since a much larger clone lies one base away. The sample contains more than one DNA sequence encoding this CDR3. This chain links TRBV4-2 with TRBJ2-1; a weak D match, TRBD2 (6 bases). The CDR3 runs to 16 residues. V lost 0 bases to trimming and J lost 6 bases, with 15 bases between them. Per germline, CDR1 LGHNA and CDR2 YNFKEQ. CDR3 in amino acids: CASSQDEGSGSNEQFF. The CDR3 DNA sequence: TGTGCCAGCAGCCAAGATGAAGGTAGCGGTAGCAATGAGCAGTTCTTC.

V gene TRBV2 combines with J gene TRBJ2-5; either TRBD1 or TRBD2 may fit D (6 bases each). Germline V CDR1 and CDR2: SNHLY, FYNNEI. This CDR3 region has 13 residues. Trimming cost V 6 bases and J 5 bases, with 13 bases left between them. The DNA for the CDR3 is TGTGCCAGCAGGCGAGGGGGAGGTGAGACCCAGTACTTC. Protein product: CASRRGGGETQYF.

The chain is built from TRBV5-4 and TRBJ2-2; 7 positions match TRBD2. Germline V gives CDR1 SGHNT, CDR2 YYREEE (reference sequence). V lost 0 bases, J lost 6 bases, and 8 bases stayed unmatched. The CDR3 runs 16 residues. The CDR3 here is CASSLGGSRSAGELFF. Written as DNA, the CDR3 is TGTGCCAGCAGCTTGGGCGGGAGCCGGTCCGCCGGGGAGCTGTTTTTT.

Notes on this clone: This likely reflects a read error, since a far larger clone is one base away. The chain links TRBV29-1 to TRBJ2-3, with D tentatively TRBD1 (6 bases). There are 14 residues in the CDR3. In germline, CDR1 is SQVTM, CDR2 ANQGSEA. Deletions cut 4 bases from V and 2 bases from J, with 13 bases between. The CDR3, as DNA: TGCAGCGTTGCTCAGAGGGGGAACACAGATACGCAGTATTTT. Translated: CSVAQRGNTDTQYF.